This T cell receptor (beta chain) was recorded in a study of CD8 T cells in Susac syndrome. Germline V gene sequence: CDR1 SGHAT, CDR2 FQNNGV. The CDR3 has 13 amino acids. RNA, at about 0.45 to 1 ug, was reverse transcribed with random hexamers. Amplification of TCR beta CDR3 was carried out by immunoSEQ multiplex PCR, which covered 54 Vbeta and 13 Jbeta segments. MiXCR, run by TCRdb on the immunoSEQ multiplex PCR reads, gives a single entry per CDR3 protein. The table has about 47,000 distinct CDR3 sequences, 92% seen once. Findings and caveats of the study: The number of individuals included in the study's TCR sequencing and HLA analysis was acknowledged as relatively small.

Notes on this clonotype: The antigen remains unidentified. Sequence at one end of the junction differs from germline and may be a read error.

Controls were healthy donors chosen to match patients in age and sex. Negative isolation yielded the CD8+ and CD4+ T cells, while FACS enriched the TEMRA cells. Sequences were obtained from CD8+ T cells from PBMCs. The chain links TRBV11-2 to TRBJ1-1; D is uncertain. The source is a human donor in good health. DNA of the CDR3: TGTGCCAGCAGTTTAGGACTTAACACTGAAGCTTTCTTT. Its protein product is CASSLGLNTEAFF.